This entry concerns a single T cell receptor (beta chain). This sample is drawn from a study of OX40 agonist ivuxolimab in advanced cancers. Profiling relied on immunoSEQ multiplex PCR, and the TCRdb table lists in-frame clones only, not all of them. The table records about 51,000 clones, roughly four fifths of them present only once. Sampled blood was obtained at baseline, cycle 4 day 1, and cycle 7 day 1. This specimen was CD4+ or CD8+ T cells sorted from blood, taken in a trial of the OX40 agonist ivuxolimab. The clonotype originates from an adult with an advanced solid tumor such as melanoma, head and neck, liver or kidney cancer.

The CDR3 DNA follows: TGTGCCAGCAGCAAAGGGCCCGCAGCCACCCAGTACTTC. Translating it yields CASSKGPAATQYF. The genes are TRBV11-2 and TRBJ2-5, with D hard to call. CDR1 is SGHAT and CDR2 is FQNNGV in the germline V gene. V lost 5 bases to trimming and J lost 8 bases, with 15 bases between them. CDR3 size: 13 residues.